The 2 T cell receptor beta chains reported below all come from one sample, sequenced in a study of radiotherapy plus CTLA-4 blockade in lung cancer. TCRdb's table, derived via immunoSEQ multiplex PCR, lists solely in-frame clones and lacks some. The sample gives tens of thousands of clones, 78% of which show up once; approximately 4% is in the top ten. The specimen was peripheral blood, collected from a patient treated with radiotherapy plus ipilimumab. The source is a human donor with non-small cell lung cancer who had a partial response to radiotherapy plus ipilimumab. Some clones in this sample may be carry-over from other donors' samples.

The chain is built from TRBV6-5 and TRBJ2-1; maybe TRBD1 (6 bases). Germline CDR1 MNHEY, CDR2 SVGAGI. Deletions cut 8 bases from V and 1 base from J, with 15 bases between. There are 15 residues in the CDR3. This CDR3 reads CASSLRDISYNEQFF. CDR3 coding DNA: TGTGCCAGCTCACTCCGGGACATATCCTACAATGAGCAGTTCTTC.

V and J are TRBV28 and TRBJ2-3, with 7 bases fitting TRBD1. The CDR3 covers 14 residues. The V gene's germline CDR1 is MDHEN and CDR2 SYDVKM. Trimming removed 3 bases from V and 4 bases from J; junction bases left unmatched: 4. DNA of the CDR3: TGTGCCAGCAGTTTGCCAACAGGGGCAGATACGCAGTATTTT. Its translation: CASSLPTGADTQYF. The complete variable domain, with remaining parts taken from reference TRBV28 and TRBJ2-3, reads DVKVTQSSRYLVKRTGEKVFLECVQDMDHENMFWYRQDPGLGLRLIYFSYDVKMKEKGDIPEGYSVSREKKERFSLILESASTNQTSMYLCASSLPTGADTQYFGPGTRLTVL.